Sequencing of this TCR beta chain was carried out in a study of Ad26.COV2.S vaccination and SARS-CoV-2 variants. Study as a whole: Intramuscular Ad26.COV2.S at 5x10^10 or 1x10^11 viral particles.

Study conclusions and caveats: The breadth of spike-specific CD8+ and CD4+ T cell responses after vaccination was reportedly substantial. Estimates derived from TCR breadth and depth analyses may have underestimated total T cell responses.

Trimming left V 4 bases short and J 2 bases short, with 9 bases between. The CDR3 runs 14 residues. Per germline, CDR1 KGHDR and CDR2 SFDVKD. The data were produced by immunoSEQ multiplex PCR, yet TCRdb's version contains in-frame clones alone and is incomplete. The table has 400,000 to 450,000 clones, 80% to 95% seen once. Notes on this clone: Its antigen is as yet unknown.

Treatment noted: roughly 18 received Ad26.COV2.S at low or high dose, single or two shots; roughly five received placebo; per-sample allocation not given. Sampling was done on day 63 after the first vaccine or placebo injection. The material was peripheral blood, obtained in a trial of Ad26.COV2.S vaccine versus placebo. The receptor was derived from a person aged 18-60 years who received the Ad26.COV2.S COVID-19 vaccine or a placebo. V is TRBV24-1 and J is TRBJ2-3; maybe TRBD2 (6 bases). The CDR3 nucleotides are TGTGCCACCAGTGAGGGGACTTTCACAGATACGCAGTATTTT. Protein sequence: CATSEGTFTDTQYF.